This TCR beta chain was retrieved from a study of T cell repertoires in cytomegalovirus infection. Germline CDR1 reads LGHDT; CDR2 reads YNNKEL (reference sequence). V lost 5 bases and J lost 1, with 12 bases in between. The CDR3 is 14 residues long. TCRdb fed the reads into MiXCR, producing one record per CDR3 protein. This table holds under 95,000 distinct CDR3 sequences, 45% to 50% found once. In the case of this clonotype: Antigen: not known.

This chain uses TRBV3-1 with TRBJ2-7; weak D call: TRBD2 (5 bases). The source of this sequence is a human donor in good health (CMV status not recorded). Some clones in this sample may be carry-over from other donors' samples. The sequenced sample was CD8+ T cells from cultured PBMCs, obtained from culture after CMV antigen stimulation. This CDR3 is CASSSRTGSYEQYF. The CDR3 DNA follows: TGTGCCAGCAGCTCCCGGACGGGATCCTACGAGCAGTACTTC.